The source of this T cell receptor (beta chain) is a study of cytomegalovirus exposure and HLA in healthy donors. Turning to this clone: The antigen is undetermined.

This CDR3 has 13 amino acids. Germline assignment: CDR1 GTSNPN and CDR2 SVGIG (reference sequence). Trimming stripped 0 bases from V and 3 bases from J, with 8 bases between. Study-wide results and caveats: For most subjects, TCR beta sequences were reported to predict HLA-A and HLA-B alleles with accuracy. Among the sequence variants, a highly shared cluster was likely an artifact of sequencing. A list of roughly 160 TCR beta chains associated with cytomegalovirus was given. Several V segments, TRBV6-2 and TRBV6-3 among them, could not be told apart and were dropped.

PCR used 60 Vbeta primers and 13 Jbeta primers. Data came from immunoSEQ multiplex PCR; TCRdb stores just in-frame clones and leaves some out. The table includes 110,000 or so clones, approximately 77% detected once. V and J are TRBV30 and TRBJ1-1; D not certain. This receptor was taken from a man between 45 and 60 years old in good health and CMV-seropositive. Sample: PBMCs. The DNA of the CDR3 is TGTGCCTGGAGTGTACGGGGAGACACTGAAGCTTTCTTT. This encodes CAWSVRGDTEAFF.